The sequence of this TCR beta chain was determined in a study of beta chain features in type 1 diabetes. Study-wide context: Patients and healthy donors were similar in age, gender and cell yields.

CDR3 length equals 16 residues. Germline loops: CDR1 MDHEN, CDR2 SYDVKM. The J segment lost 3 bases and the V segment lost 6 bases, leaving 7 bases of the junction unmatched. Expressed TCRB transcripts were sequenced after all isolated RNA was converted to cDNA. Repertoires were generated with immunoSEQ multiplex PCR, while TCRdb's copy carries only in-frame clones and drops some. In the table there are 90,000 to 110,000 clones, roughly 40% of which are singletons. General observations from the study: Reads derived from cDNA could over-represent cells showing high TCR expression.

For this clone: Its antigen remains unidentified.

The TCR was taken from a woman aged 18-35 years in good health. The sample comprised stem cell memory CD4+ T cells from blood. The chain is built from TRBV28 and TRBJ2-1, with TRBD2 identical over 11 bases. The CDR3 DNA sequence: TGTGCCAGCAGCCGCCCGGGACTAGCGGTCTACAATGAGCAGTTCTTC. Protein product: CASSRPGLAVYNEQFF.